This T cell receptor (beta chain) was obtained from a study of T cell changes during pregnancy in multiple sclerosis. Sequencing was performed with immunoSEQ multiplex PCR; in TCRdb, only in-frame clones are kept and a portion is missing. The data hold some 80,000 clones, with about 90% observed a single time. Germline V gene lookup returns CDR1 SEHNR and CDR2 FQNEAQ (reference sequence). The CDR3 has 14 residues. The V gene end was trimmed by 5 bases and the J gene end by 3 bases; junction bases not matched to a gene: 4. This specimen consisted of peripheral blood, obtained before pregnancy. The TCR originated in a female donor with multiple sclerosis, enrolled in a pregnancy study. The chain carries TRBV7-9 and TRBJ1-1; 9 nucleotides match TRBD1. CDR3 sequence: CASSGTGWDTEAFF. CDR3 DNA sequence: TGTGCCAGCAGCGGGACAGGGTGGGACACTGAAGCTTTCTTT.